The 11 T cell receptor beta chains reported below all come from one sample, sequenced in a study of T cells after yellow fever vaccination. TCRdb re-called the 5' RACE reads through MiXCR, storing one row per CDR3 protein. The table has approximately 85,000 distinct CDR3 sequences, 10% to 15% seen once; the top ten hold around 23%. The source was CD8+ T cells not binding an NS4B(214-222) dextramer, sorted from PBMCs, collected more than 20 days after the first yellow fever vaccination. The receptors come from a man younger than 35 who received the YFV17D yellow fever vaccine.

The chain employs TRBV15 and TRBJ1-6; D remains unclear. The CDR3 spans 14 residues. V was clipped by 0 bases and J by 14 bases, with 14 bases between them. Germline V gene lookup returns CDR1 LNHNV and CDR2 YYDKDF (reference sequence). The CDR3 sequence: CATSRDSQTMALHF. The CDR3 DNA reads as TGTGCCACCAGCAGAGATTCCCAGACCATGGCCCTCCACTTT.

The V call is TRBV27, the J call TRBJ2-1; D may be TRBD1 (6 bases). There are 16 residues in the CDR3. The V and J ends lost 0 bases and 2 bases respectively, with 11 bases between them. Germline CDR1 is MNHEY and CDR2 is SMNVEV (reference sequence). The CDR3 region has the DNA TGTGCCAGCAGTTTATCGGCAGGGGAGACCTACAATGAGCAGTTCTTC. This translates into CASSLSAGETYNEQFF.

This clonotype was counted a few times. The V and J genes are TRBV5-6 and TRBJ2-6; a possible D gene is TRBD2 (6 bases). Germline V gives CDR1 SGHDT, CDR2 YYEEEE. This CDR3 has 17 residues. Trimming shortened V by 3 bases and J by 1 base, and 14 bases separated the two germline ends. CDR3 nucleotide sequence: TGTGCCAGCAGCTCTCGGGACTTTCGTTCTGGGGCCAACGTCCTGACTTTC. Residues: CASSSRDFRSGANVLTF.

This clonotype was seen a handful of times. V and J are TRBV4-1 and TRBJ1-6; 11 nucleotides line up with TRBD1. Per the germline V gene, CDR1 is MGHRA and CDR2 is YSYEKL. The length of the CDR3 is 15 residues. V shed 1 base, J shed 10 bases, and the junction held 3 bases outside the gene matches. For the CDR3, the DNA is TGCGCCAGCAGCCAAGGAGGGACAGGGGGGTCACCCCTCCACTTT. Encoded protein: CASSQGGTGGSPLHF.

The gene calls are TRBV7-1 and TRBJ2-2, with D perhaps TRBD1 (6 bases). TRBV7-1 is given ORF status, its function remaining uncertain. V lost 4 bases, J lost 8 bases, and 14 bases lay in between. The CDR3 length is 14 residues. CDR3: CASSYYRDPGELFF. The CDR3, as DNA: TGTGCCAGCAGCTATTACAGGGATCCGGGGGAGCTGTTTTTT.

This clonotype has only a few counts. DNA for the CDR3: TGTGCCAGCAGTGATCTCTCTGGGGGGACTGAAGCTTTCTTT. This gives the protein CASSDLSGGTEAFF. This chain uses TRBV6-1 with TRBJ1-1, with D perhaps matching TRBD1 (5 bases). The V gene lost 3 bases and the J gene lost 5 bases, with 13 bases spanning the gap. CDR1 and CDR2 (germline): MNHNS, SASEGT. This CDR3 spans 14 amino acids.

This clonotype was seen more than once but under ten times. V and J are TRBV6-5 and TRBJ2-6, with D hard to call. Germline V CDR1 and CDR2: MNHEY, SVGAGI. The CDR3 runs 16 residues. Trimming took off 2 bases at V and 0 bases at J, with 8 bases between the two ends. This CDR3 reads CASSYQWLSGANVLTF. The CDR3 DNA reads TGTGCCAGCAGTTACCAATGGCTCTCTGGGGCCAACGTCCTGACTTTC.

Only a few counts were recorded for this clonotype. This chain connects TRBV28 to TRBJ2-3; 8 nucleotides line up with TRBD1. V shed 8 bases and J 6 bases; nucleotides not matched to a gene: 10. This CDR3 has 14 residues. Germline CDR1 reads MDHEN; CDR2 reads SYDVKM. The CDR3 DNA is TGTGCCAGCGGAACAGGGACAGGATGTGATACGCAGTATTTT. Translating gives CASGTGTGCDTQYF. The variable domain in full, with the rest retrieved from reference TRBV28 and TRBJ2-3, is DVKVTQSSRYLVKRTGEKVFLECVQDMDHENMFWYRQDPGLGLRLIYFSYDVKMKEKGDIPEGYSVSREKKERFSLILESASTNQTSMYLCASGTGTGCDTQYFGPGTRLTVL.

The V and J genes are TRBV9 and TRBJ1-4; D is undetermined. Trimming took 2 bases from V and 7 from J, leaving 9 bases between them. In germline, CDR1 is SGDLS, CDR2 YYNGEE. The length of the CDR3 is 13 residues. DNA of the CDR3: TGTGCCAGCAGCGTCGACCGTGGTGAAAAACTGTTTTTT. It is translated as CASSVDRGEKLFF.

In the case of this clonotype: At one end, the junction sequence differs from germline, possibly due to a read error. The chain links TRBV12-3 or TRBV12-4 to TRBJ1-1, with TRBD1 as a possible D gene (5 bases). The CDR3 consists of 12 residues. CDR3 amino acids: CASKGGATEDFF. The CDR3 coding sequence is TGTGCCAGCAAGGGAGGGGCCACTGAAGATTTCTTT.

V usage is TRBV12-3 or TRBV12-4 and J usage is TRBJ2-7; 9 bases are a match to TRBD1. V dropped 6 bases and J dropped 3; count of bases not matched to a gene: 9. CDR3 length equals 15 residues. CDR3 region: CASSLRDRVSYEQYF. The CDR3 DNA is TGTGCCAGCAGCCTCCGGGACAGGGTCAGCTACGAGCAGTACTTC.